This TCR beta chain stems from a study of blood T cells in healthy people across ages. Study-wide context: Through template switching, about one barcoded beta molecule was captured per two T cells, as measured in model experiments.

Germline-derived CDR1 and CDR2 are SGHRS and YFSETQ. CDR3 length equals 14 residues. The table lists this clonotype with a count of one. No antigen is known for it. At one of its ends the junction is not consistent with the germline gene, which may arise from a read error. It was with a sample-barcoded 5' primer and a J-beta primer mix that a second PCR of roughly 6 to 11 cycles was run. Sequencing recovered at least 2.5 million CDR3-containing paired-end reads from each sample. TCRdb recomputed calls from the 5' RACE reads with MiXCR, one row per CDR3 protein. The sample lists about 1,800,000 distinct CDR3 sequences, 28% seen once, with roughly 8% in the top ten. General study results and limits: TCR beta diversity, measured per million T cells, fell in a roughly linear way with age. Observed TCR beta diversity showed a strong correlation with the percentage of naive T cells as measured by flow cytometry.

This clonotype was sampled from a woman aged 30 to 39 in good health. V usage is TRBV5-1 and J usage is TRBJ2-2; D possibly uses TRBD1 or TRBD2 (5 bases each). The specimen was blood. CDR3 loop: CASREGADTGELFF. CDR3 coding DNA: TGCGCCAGCAGGGAAGGGGCGGACACCGGGGAACTGTTTTTT.